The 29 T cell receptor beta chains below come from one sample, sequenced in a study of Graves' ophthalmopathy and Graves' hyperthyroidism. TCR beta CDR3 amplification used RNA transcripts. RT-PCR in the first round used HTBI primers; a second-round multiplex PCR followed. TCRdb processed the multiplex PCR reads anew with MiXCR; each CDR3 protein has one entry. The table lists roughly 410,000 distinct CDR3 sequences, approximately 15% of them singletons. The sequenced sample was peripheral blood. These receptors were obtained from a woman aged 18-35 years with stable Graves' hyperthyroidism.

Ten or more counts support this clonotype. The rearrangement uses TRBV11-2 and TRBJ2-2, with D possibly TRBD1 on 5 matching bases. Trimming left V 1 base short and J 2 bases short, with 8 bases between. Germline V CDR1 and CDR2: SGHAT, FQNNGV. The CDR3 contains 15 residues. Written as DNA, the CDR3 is TGTGCCAGCAGCTTAGGGACACCTAACACCGGGGAGCTGTTTTTT. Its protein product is CASSLGTPNTGELFF.

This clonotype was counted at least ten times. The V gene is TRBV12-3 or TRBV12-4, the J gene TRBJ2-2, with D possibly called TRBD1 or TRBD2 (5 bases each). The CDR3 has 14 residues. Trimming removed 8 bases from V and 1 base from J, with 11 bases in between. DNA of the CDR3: TGTGCCAGCCGGGACCGCGGGAACACCGGGGAGCTGTTTTTT. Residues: CASRDRGNTGELFF.

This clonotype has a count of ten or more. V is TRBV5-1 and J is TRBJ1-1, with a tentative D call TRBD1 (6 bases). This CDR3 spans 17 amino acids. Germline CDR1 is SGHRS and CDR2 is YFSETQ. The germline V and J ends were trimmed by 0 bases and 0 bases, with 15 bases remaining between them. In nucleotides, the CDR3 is TGCGCCAGCAGCTTGGTGGGTGCGGGACATTTGAACACTGAAGCTTTCTTT. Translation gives CASSLVGAGHLNTEAFF.

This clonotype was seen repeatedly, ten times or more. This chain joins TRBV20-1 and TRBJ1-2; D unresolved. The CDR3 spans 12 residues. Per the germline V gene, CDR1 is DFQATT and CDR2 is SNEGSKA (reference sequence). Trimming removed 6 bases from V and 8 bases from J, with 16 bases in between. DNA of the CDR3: TGCAGTGCCCAGTGGGCAGCCGAGGGCTACACCTTC. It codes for CSAQWAAEGYTF.

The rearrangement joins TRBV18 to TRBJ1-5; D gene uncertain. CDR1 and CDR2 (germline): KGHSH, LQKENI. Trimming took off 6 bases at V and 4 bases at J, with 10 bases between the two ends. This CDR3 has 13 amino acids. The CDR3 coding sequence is TGTGCCAGCTCCCCCCAGGCGAATCAGCCCCAGCATTTT. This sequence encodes CASSPQANQPQHF.

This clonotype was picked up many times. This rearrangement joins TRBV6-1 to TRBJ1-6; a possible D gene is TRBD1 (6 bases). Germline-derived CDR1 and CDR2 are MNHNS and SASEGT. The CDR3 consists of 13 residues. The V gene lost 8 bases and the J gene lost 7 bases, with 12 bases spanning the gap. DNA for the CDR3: TGTGCCAGCGCCATTACAGGGAATTCACCCCTCCACTTT. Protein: CASAITGNSPLHF.

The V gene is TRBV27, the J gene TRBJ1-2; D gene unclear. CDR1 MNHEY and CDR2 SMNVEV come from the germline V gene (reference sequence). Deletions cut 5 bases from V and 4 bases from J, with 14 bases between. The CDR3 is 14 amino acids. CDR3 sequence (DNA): TGTGCCAGCAGTCCAAGGGCGGTCCCCTATGGCTACACCTTC. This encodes CASSPRAVPYGYTF.

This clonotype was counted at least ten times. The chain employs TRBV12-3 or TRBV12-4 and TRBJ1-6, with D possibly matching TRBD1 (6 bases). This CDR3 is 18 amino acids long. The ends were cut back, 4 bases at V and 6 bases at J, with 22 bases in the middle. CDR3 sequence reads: CASSSQTGSEAGNSPLHF. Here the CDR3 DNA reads TGTGCCAGCAGTTCCCAAACAGGGTCCGAGGCTGGTAATTCACCCCTCCACTTT.

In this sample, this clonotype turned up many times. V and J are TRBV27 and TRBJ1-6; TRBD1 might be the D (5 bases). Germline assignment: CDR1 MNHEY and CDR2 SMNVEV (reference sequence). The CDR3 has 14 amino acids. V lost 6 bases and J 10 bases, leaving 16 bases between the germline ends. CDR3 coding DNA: TGTGCCAGCAGCCCTGTGAGGGGAGGGTCACCCCTCCACTTT. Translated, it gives CASSPVRGGSPLHF.

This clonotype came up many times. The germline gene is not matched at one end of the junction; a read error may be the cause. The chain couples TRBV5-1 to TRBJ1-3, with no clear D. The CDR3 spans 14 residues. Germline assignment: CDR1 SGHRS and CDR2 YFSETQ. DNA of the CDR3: TGTGCCAGCAGTTTAGGGTCGATTGGAAACACCATATATTTT. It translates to CASSLGSIGNTIYF.

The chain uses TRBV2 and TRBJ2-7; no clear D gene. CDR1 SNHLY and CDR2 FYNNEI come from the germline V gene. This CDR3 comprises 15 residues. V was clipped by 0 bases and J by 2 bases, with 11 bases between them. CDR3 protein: CASSEASTPTYEQYF. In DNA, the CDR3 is TGTGCCAGCAGTGAAGCCTCGACTCCTACCTACGAGCAGTACTTC.

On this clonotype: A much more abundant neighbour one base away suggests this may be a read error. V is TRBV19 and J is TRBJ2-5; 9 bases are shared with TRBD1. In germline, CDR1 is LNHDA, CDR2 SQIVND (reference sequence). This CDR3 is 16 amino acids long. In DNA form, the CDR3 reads TGTGCCAGTAGTATAGACATCGGGGGACAGGGAGAGACCAAGTACTTC. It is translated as CASSIDIGGQGETKYF. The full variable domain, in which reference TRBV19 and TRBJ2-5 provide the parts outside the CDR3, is DGGITQSPKYLFRKEGQNVTLSCEQNLNHDAMYWYRQDPGQGLRLIYYSQIVNDFQKGDIAEGYSVSREKKESFPLTVTSAQKNPTAFYLCASSIDIGGQGETKYFGPGTRLLVL.

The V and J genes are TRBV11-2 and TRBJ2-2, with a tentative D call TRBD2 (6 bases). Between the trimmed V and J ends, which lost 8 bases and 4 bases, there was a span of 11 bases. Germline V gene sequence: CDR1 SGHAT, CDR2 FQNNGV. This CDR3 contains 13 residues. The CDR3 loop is CASRGASTGELFF. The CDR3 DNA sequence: TGTGCCAGCCGCGGGGCCAGCACCGGGGAGCTGTTTTTT.

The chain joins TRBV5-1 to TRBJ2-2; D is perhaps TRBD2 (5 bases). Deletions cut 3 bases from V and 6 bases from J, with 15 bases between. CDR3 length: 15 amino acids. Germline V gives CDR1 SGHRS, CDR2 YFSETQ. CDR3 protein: CASSWRPSFAGELFF. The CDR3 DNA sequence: TGCGCCAGCAGCTGGCGGCCTAGCTTCGCCGGGGAGCTGTTTTTT. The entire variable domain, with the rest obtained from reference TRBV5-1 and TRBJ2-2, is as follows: KAGVTQTPRYLIKTRGQQVTLSCSPISGHRSVSWYQQTPGQGLQFLFEYFSETQRNKGNFPGRFSGRQFSNSRSEMNVSTLELGDSALYLCASSWRPSFAGELFFGEGSRLTVL.

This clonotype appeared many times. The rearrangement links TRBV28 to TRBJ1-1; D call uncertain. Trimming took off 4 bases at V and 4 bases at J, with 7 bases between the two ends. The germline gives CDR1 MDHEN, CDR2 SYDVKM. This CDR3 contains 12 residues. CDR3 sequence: CASSWRITEAFF. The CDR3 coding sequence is TGTGCCAGCAGTTGGCGGATCACTGAAGCTTTCTTT.

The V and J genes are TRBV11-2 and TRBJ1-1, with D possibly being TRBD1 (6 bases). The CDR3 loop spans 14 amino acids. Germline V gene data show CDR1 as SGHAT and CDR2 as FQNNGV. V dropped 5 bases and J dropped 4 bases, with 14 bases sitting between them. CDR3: CASSPQGLGTEAFF. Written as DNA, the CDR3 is TGTGCCAGCAGCCCCCAGGGGCTGGGCACTGAAGCTTTCTTT.

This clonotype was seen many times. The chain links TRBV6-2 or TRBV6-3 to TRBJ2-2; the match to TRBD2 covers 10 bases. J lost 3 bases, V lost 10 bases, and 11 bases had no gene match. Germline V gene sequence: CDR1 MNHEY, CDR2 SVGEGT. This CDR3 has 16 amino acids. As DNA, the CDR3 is TGTGCCAACACCGACGGGCTAGCGGGGGACACCGGGGAGCTGTTTTTT. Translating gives CANTDGLAGDTGELFF.

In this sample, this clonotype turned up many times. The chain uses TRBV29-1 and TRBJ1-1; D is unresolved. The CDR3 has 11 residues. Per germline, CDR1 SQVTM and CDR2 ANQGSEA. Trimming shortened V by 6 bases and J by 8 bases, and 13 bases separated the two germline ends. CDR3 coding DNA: TGCAGCGTGGAAATCCTGGGGGAAGCTTTCTTT. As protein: CSVEILGEAFF. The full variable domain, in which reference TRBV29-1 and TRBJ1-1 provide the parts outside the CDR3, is SAVISQKPSRDICQRGTSLTIQCQVDSQVTMMFWYRQQPGQSLTLIATANQGSEATYESGFVIDKFPISRPNLTFSTLTVSNMSPEDSSIYLCSVEILGEAFFGQGTRLTVV.

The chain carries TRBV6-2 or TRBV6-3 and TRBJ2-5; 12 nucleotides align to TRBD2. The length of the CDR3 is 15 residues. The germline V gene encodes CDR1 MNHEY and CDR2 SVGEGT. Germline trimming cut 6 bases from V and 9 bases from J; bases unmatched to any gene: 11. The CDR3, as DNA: TGTGCCAGCAGGCCTCGGACTAGCGGGATTGAGGCCCAGTACTTC. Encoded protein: CASRPRTSGIEAQYF.

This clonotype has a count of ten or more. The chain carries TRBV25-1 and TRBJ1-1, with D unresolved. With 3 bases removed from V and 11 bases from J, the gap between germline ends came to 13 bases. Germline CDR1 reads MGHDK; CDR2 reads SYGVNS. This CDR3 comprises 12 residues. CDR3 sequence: CASSEGRDPAFF. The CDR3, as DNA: TGTGCCAGCAGTGAGGGGAGAGATCCGGCTTTCTTT.

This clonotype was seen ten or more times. The CDR3 DNA is TGTGCCAGCAGATCTAGGGGAAGCAATCAGCCCCAGCATTTT. This sequence encodes CASRSRGSNQPQHF. V gene TRBV12-3 or TRBV12-4 combines with J gene TRBJ1-5; the D gene is possibly TRBD1 (5 bases). V dropped 6 bases and J dropped 1 base, with 10 bases sitting between them. The CDR3 spans 14 residues.

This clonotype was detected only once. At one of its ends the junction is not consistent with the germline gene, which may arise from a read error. CDR3 loop: CASSSVSRATHYDQYF. The CDR3 DNA reads as TGTGCCAGCAGTTCCGTTTCCCGGGCCACCCACTACGATCAGTACTTC. The chain links TRBV28 to TRBJ2-7; D unclear. Germline assignment: CDR1 MDHEN and CDR2 SYDVKM. The CDR3 contains 16 residues.

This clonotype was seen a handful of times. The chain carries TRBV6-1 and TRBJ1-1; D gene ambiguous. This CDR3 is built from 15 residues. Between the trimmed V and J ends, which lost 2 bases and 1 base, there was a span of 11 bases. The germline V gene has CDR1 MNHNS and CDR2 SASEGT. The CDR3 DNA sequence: TGTGCCAGCAGTGAAAGGCCTTCGGGGAACACTGAAGCTTTCTTT. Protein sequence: CASSERPSGNTEAFF.

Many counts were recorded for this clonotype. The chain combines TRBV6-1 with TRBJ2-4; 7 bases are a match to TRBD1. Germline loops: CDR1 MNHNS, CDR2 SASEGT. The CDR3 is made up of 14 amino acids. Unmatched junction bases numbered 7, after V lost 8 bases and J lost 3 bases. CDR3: CASSAGGVKNIQYF. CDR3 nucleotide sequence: TGTGCCAGCTCGGCAGGGGGAGTCAAAAACATTCAGTACTTC.

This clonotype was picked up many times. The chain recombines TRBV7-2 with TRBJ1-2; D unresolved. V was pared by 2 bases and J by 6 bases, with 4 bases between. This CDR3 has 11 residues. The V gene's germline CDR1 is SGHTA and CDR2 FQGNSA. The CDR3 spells CASSLHHGYTF. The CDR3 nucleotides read TGTGCCAGCAGCTTACATCATGGCTACACCTTC.

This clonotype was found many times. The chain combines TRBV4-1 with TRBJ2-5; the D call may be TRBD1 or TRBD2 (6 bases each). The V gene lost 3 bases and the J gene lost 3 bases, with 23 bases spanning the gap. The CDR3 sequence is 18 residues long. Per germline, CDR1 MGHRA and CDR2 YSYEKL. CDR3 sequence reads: CASSHPGRRGRYKETQYF. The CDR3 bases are TGCGCCAGCAGCCATCCCGGTCGCCGGGGGCGTTATAAAGAGACCCAGTACTTC.

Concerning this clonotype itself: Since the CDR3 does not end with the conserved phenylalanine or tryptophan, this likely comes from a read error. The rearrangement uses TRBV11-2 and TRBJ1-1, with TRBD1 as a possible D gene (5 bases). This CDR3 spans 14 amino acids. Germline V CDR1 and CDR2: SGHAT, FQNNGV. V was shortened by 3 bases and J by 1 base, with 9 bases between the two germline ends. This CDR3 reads CASSLPGPNTEAFL. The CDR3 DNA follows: TGTGCCAGCAGCTTGCCAGGGCCGAACACTGAAGCTTTCCTT.

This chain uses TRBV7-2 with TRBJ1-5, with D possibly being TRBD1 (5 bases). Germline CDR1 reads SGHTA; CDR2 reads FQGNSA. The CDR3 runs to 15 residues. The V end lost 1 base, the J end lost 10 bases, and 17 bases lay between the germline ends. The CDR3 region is CASSLGRDGRYPQHF. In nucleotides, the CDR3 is TGTGCCAGCAGCTTAGGGCGGGACGGACGGTATCCCCAGCATTTT. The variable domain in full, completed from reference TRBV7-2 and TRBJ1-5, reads GAGVSQSPSNKVTEKGKDVELRCDPISGHTALYWYRQSLGQGLEFLIYFQGNSAPDKSGLPSDRFSAERTGGSVSTLTIQRTQQEDSAVYLCASSLGRDGRYPQHFGDGTRLSIL.

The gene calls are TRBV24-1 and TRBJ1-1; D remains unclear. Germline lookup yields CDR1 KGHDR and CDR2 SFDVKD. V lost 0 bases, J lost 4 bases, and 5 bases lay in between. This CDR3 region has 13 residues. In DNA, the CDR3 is TGTGCCACCAGTGATTTGGGGGTCACTGAAGCTTTCTTT. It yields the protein CATSDLGVTEAFF.